Each of the 13 T cell receptor beta chains below was sequenced from the same sample in a study of cytomegalovirus exposure and HLA in healthy donors. Assay used: immunoSEQ multiplex PCR; TCRdb lists only in-frame clones, some missing. The repertoire holds around 300,000 clones, with approximately 86% as singletons. The specimen sequenced was PBMCs. Receptors were obtained from a woman younger than 35 in good health and CMV-seronegative.

The gene calls are TRBV7-9 and TRBJ1-2; no firm D call. Germline-derived CDR1 and CDR2 are SEHNR and FQNEAQ (reference sequence). This CDR3 region has 14 residues. V shed 3 bases and J shed 0 bases, with 8 bases lying between them. CDR3 bases: TGTGCCAGCAGCTTGGCACAAACTAACTATGGCTACACCTTC. It is translated as CASSLAQTNYGYTF.

The chain employs TRBV7-6 and TRBJ2-3, with D perhaps TRBD2 (5 bases). The ends were cut back, 2 bases at V and 1 base at J, with 16 bases in the middle. There are 17 residues in the CDR3. Germline CDR1 reads SGHVS; CDR2 reads FNYEAQ. CDR3 DNA sequence: TGTGCCAGCAGCTTAAGGTTGATGGCGGGTCGCACAGATACGCAGTATTTT. It yields the protein CASSLRLMAGRTDTQYF.

In DNA form, the CDR3 reads TGTGCCAGCAGCGAGGAAGACCCGACGAACACTGAAGCTTTCTTT. Protein product: CASSEEDPTNTEAFF. The chain has TRBV11-2 and TRBJ1-1; D gene unclear. The CDR3 runs to 15 residues. Deletions cut 5 bases from V and 1 base from J, with 14 bases between. Germline V lookup: CDR1 SGHAT, CDR2 FQNNGV.

The count of this clone is one. The chain joins TRBV11-1 to TRBJ2-2; no firm D call. V lost 3 bases, J lost 7 bases, and 9 bases lay in between. The CDR3 spans 13 residues. CDR1 SGHAT and CDR2 FQDESV come from the germline V gene (reference sequence). CDR3 loop: CASSFLRSGELFF. CDR3 bases: TGTGCCAGCAGCTTCCTTCGGAGCGGGGAGCTGTTTTTT.

This rearrangement joins TRBV5-6 to TRBJ1-2; D call uncertain. The V gene lost 1 base and the J gene lost 4 bases, with 20 bases spanning the gap. This CDR3 region has 17 residues. Germline V gene lookup returns CDR1 SGHDT and CDR2 YYEEEE. The CDR3 DNA sequence: TGTGCCAGCAGCTTGCTGGCTGTGGTACCACCTCCCTATGGCTACACCTTC. Its translation is CASSLLAVVPPPYGYTF.

This chain connects TRBV12-5 to TRBJ1-5; D unclear. Germline values: CDR1 LGHNT, CDR2 FRNRAP. This CDR3 is built from 10 residues. V was clipped by 6 bases and J by 9 bases, with 6 bases between them. CDR3 region: CASGSPPQHF. The CDR3 coding sequence is TGTGCTAGTGGCTCCCCGCCCCAGCATTTT.

The chain carries TRBV4-1 and TRBJ1-1; D gene uncertain. Trimming took 4 bases from V and 2 from J, leaving 14 bases between them. CDR3 length: 15 amino acids. CDR1 is MGHRA and CDR2 is YSYEKL in the germline V gene. The CDR3 nucleotides read TGCGCCAGCAGCCCCTATGTTACGGGAAACACTGAAGCTTTCTTT. Translation: CASSPYVTGNTEAFF.

The chain employs TRBV18 and TRBJ2-7; 13 nucleotides match TRBD2. CDR1 and CDR2 from the germline V gene are KGHSH and LQKENI. This CDR3 has 17 amino acids. The trim removed 5 bases at V and 2 bases at J, leaving 9 bases unmatched. Written as DNA, the CDR3 is TGTGCCAGCTCATCGATCATGACTAGCGGGGGGACCTACGAGCAGTACTTC. Translated, it gives CASSSIMTSGGTYEQYF.

The chain uses TRBV10-2 and TRBJ2-3, with 11 bases identical to TRBD1. Germline trimming cut 6 bases from V and 2 bases from J; bases unmatched to any gene: 4. CDR3 length: 15 residues. In germline, CDR1 is WSHSY, CDR2 SAAADI. The CDR3 nucleotides read TGCGCCAGCAGCCGGACAGGGGGCGTCACAGATACGCAGTATTTT. The encoded protein is CASSRTGGVTDTQYF.

The chain uses TRBV6-5 and TRBJ2-1; 10 bases are shared with TRBD2. Trimming removed 2 bases from V and 8 bases from J; junction bases left unmatched: 9. The CDR3 covers 16 residues. Germline loops: CDR1 MNHEY, CDR2 SVGAGI. CDR3 in amino acids: CASSYRGTSASYEQFF. For the CDR3, the DNA is TGTGCCAGCAGTTACAGGGGGACTAGCGCTTCGTATGAGCAGTTCTTC.

This clone appeared a few times. The J gene is TRBJ1-1, the V gene TRBV29-1, with D possibly being TRBD1 (5 bases). This CDR3 is 11 amino acids long. CDR1 SQVTM and CDR2 ANQGSEA come from the germline V gene. Deletions cut 4 bases from V and 3 bases from J, with 6 bases between. CDR3 sequence reads: CSVVRDTEAFF. The CDR3 DNA follows: TGCAGCGTTGTCAGGGACACTGAAGCTTTCTTT.

The chain joins TRBV5-1 to TRBJ2-7, with D tentatively TRBD1 (7 bases). The CDR3 extends over 13 amino acids. Germline values: CDR1 SGHRS, CDR2 YFSETQ. Trimming took 2 bases from V and 6 from J, leaving 12 bases between them. CDR3 nucleotide sequence: TGCGCCAGCAGCTTCCCAGGGGGGATCGAGCAGTACTTC. It yields the protein CASSFPGGIEQYF. The entire variable domain, with the rest obtained from reference TRBV5-1 and TRBJ2-7, is as follows: KAGVTQTPRYLIKTRGQQVTLSCSPISGHRSVSWYQQTPGQGLQFLFEYFSETQRNKGNFPGRFSGRQFSNSRSEMNVSTLELGDSALYLCASSFPGGIEQYFGPGTRLTVT.

This clone was detected once. The chain recombines TRBV6-5 with TRBJ2-7, with 9 bases fitting TRBD1. CDR1 is MNHEY and CDR2 is SVGAGI in the germline V gene. V lost 6 bases, J lost 3 bases, and 3 bases stayed unmatched. CDR3 size: 13 residues. CDR3 region: CASRETGGYEQYF. Written as DNA, the CDR3 is TGTGCCAGCAGGGAGACAGGGGGCTACGAGCAGTACTTC.